This TCR beta chain was identified in a study of T cell responses to AZD1222 COVID-19 vaccine. Study-level results: No repertoire was sampled before or during the peak T cell response, only after it. Vaccine-associated CD4 TCRs ranged over spike, dominating at 160-218 and 743-854. In the spike-specific TCR repertoire, nearly half reportedly target unmutated variant regions. Seropositive status at baseline applied to only a handful of AZD1222 recipients.

Turning to this clone: Its antigen remains unknown.

Germline-derived CDR1 and CDR2 are SEHNR and FQNEAQ (reference sequence). V lost 4 bases, J lost 4 bases, and 10 bases lay in between. There are 13 residues in the CDR3. Sequencing used immunoSEQ multiplex PCR; TCRdb keeps in-frame clones, though not all of them. Of some 88,000 clones listed, 90% are singletons. This TCR derives from an adult who received the AZD1222 COVID-19 vaccine. The sequenced sample was peripheral blood, obtained 28 days after the second AZD1222 dose. The chain carries TRBV7-9 and TRBJ1-2; D perhaps matches TRBD1 (6 bases). The CDR3 DNA is TGTGCCAGCAGCTCCGAGGGGGTCTATGGCTACACCTTC. It yields the protein CASSSEGVYGYTF.